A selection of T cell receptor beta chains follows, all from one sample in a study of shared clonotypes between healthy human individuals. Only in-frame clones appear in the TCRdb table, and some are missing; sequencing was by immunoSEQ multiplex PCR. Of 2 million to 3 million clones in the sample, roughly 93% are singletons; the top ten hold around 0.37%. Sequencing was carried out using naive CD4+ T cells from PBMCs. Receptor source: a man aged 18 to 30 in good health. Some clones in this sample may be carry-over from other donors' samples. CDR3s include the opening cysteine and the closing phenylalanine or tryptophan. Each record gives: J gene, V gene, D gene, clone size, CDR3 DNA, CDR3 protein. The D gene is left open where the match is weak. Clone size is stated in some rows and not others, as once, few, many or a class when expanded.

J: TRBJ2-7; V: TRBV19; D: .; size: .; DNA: TGTGCCAGTAGTATCGGCGGTTCCTCCTACGAGCAGTACTTC; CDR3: CASSIGGSSYEQYF
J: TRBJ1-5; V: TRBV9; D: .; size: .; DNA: TGTGCCAGCAGCGTGGACGGGGGTCAGCCCCAGCATTTT; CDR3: CASSVDGGQPQHF
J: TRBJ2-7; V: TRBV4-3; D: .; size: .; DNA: TGCGCCAGCAGCCAAGATAGGACCTCCGAAATAACCGAGCAGTACTTC; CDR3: CASSQDRTSEITEQYF
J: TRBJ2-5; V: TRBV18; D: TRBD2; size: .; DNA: TGTGCCAGCTCACCACGCCCTCTAGCGGGAGGTGGAGAGACCCAGTACTTC; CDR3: CASSPRPLAGGGETQYF
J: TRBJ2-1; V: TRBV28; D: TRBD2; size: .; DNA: TGTGCCAGCAGTTTGACTAGCGGGAGCTACAATGAGCAGTTCTTC; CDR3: CASSLTSGSYNEQFF
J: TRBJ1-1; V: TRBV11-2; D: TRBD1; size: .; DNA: TGTGCCAGCAGCATCTCCCGACAGGGGACCACTGAAGCTTTCTTT; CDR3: CASSISRQGTTEAFF
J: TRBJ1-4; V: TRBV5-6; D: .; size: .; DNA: TGTGCCAGCAGCTTCAGCAGGGATGAAAAACTGTTTTTT; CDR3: CASSFSRDEKLFF
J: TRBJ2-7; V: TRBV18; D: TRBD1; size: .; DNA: TGTGCCAGCTCACCACCTGGGACAGGGAGGGACTACGAGCAGTACTTC; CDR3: CASSPPGTGRDYEQYF
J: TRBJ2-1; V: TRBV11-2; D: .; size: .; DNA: TGTGCCAGCAGCTTAAGGGTTGTGGACAATGAGCAGTTCTTC; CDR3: CASSLRVVDNEQFF
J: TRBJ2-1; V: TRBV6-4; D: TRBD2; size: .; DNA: TGTGCCAGAGAACGACCGGGACTAGCGGGACCTTATACCTCCTACAATGAGCAGTTCTTC; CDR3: CARERPGLAGPYTSYNEQFF
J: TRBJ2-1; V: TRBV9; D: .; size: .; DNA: TGTGCCAGCAGCGGGACCGCGGCGTCCGGTGAGCAGTTCTTC; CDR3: CASSGTAASGEQFF
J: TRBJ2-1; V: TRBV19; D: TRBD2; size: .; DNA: TGTGCCAGTAGTGACACTAGCGGGAGCGATGAGCAGTTCTTC; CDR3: CASSDTSGSDEQFF
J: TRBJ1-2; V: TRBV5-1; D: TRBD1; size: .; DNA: TGCGCCAGCAGCACCGACAGGGCCCTACATGGCTACACCTTC; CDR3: CASSTDRALHGYTF
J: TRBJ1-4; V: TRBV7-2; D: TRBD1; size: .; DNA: TGTGCCAGCAGCGAGGACAGGGGGTCTGAAAAACTGTTTTTT; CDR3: CASSEDRGSEKLFF
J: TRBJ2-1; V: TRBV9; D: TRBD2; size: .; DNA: TGTGCCAGCAGCGTAGTGGGGACTAGCGGGAGGTTGGACAATGAGCAGTTCTTC; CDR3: CASSVVGTSGRLDNEQFF
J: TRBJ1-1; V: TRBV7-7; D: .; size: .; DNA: TGTGCCAGCAGCTCTAACTTGGACACTGAAGCTTTCTTT; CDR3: CASSSNLDTEAFF
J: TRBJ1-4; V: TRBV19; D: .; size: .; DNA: TGTGCCAGTAGTCCGCGGGAGGCAACTAATGAAAAACTGTTTTTT; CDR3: CASSPREATNEKLFF
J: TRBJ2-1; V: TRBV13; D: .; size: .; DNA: TGTGCCAGCAGCTTAGCATTTCGGGGAGATAATGAGCAGTTCTTC; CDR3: CASSLAFRGDNEQFF
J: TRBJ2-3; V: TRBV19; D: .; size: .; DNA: TGTGCCAGTAGTATAGATCCGGTTTATACGCAGTATTTT; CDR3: CASSIDPVYTQYF
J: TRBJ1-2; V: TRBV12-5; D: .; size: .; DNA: TGTGCTAGTGGTTTGGTACCCTATGGCTACACCTTC; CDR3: CASGLVPYGYTF
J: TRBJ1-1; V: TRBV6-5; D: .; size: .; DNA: TGTGCCAGCAGTTACGTAGGACTTGGGAACACTGAAGCTTTCTTT; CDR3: CASSYVGLGNTEAFF
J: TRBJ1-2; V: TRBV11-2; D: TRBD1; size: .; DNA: TGTGCCAGCAGCCCCACCCAGGGGGGCTCTGGCTACACCTTC; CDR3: CASSPTQGGSGYTF
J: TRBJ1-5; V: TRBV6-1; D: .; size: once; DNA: TGTGCCAGCACCACGACAAGGAGCAATCAGCCCCAGCATTTT; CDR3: CASTTTRSNQPQHF
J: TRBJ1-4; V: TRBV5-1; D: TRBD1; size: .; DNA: TGCGCCAGCAGCCTGAGGACAGGGAATGAAAAACTGTTTTTT; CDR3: CASSLRTGNEKLFF
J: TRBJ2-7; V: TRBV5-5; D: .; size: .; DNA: TGTGCCAGCAGCTTGGAATTGCCTGGTACCTACGAGCAGTACTTC; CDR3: CASSLELPGTYEQYF
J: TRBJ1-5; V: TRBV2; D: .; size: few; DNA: TGTGCCAGCGGCAGTAGCAATCAGCCCCAGCATTTT; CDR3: CASGSSNQPQHF
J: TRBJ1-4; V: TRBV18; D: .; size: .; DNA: TGTGCCAGCTCACCACGAACAAACAGAGAAAAACTGTTTTTT; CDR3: CASSPRTNREKLFF
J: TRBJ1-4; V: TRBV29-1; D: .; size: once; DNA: TGCAGCGCTCAGGGAGGGGGGGAAAAACTGTTTTTT; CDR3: CSAQGGGEKLFF
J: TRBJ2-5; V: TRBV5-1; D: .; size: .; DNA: TGCGCCAGCAGCATTTTCGACAAAGAAGGGGAGACCCAGTACTTC; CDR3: CASSIFDKEGETQYF
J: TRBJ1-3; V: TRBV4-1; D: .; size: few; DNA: TGCGCCAGCAGCCAAGCCCCCTCGGGACTGTACGGAAACACCATATATTTT; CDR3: CASSQAPSGLYGNTIYF
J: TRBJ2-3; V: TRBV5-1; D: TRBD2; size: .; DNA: TGCGCCAGCGGACTAGCGGGAGGGGATACGCAGTATTTT; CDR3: CASGLAGGDTQYF
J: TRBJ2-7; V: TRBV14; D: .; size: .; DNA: TGTGCCAGCAGCCAAGATGGCAGGCTGGGCTACGAGCAGTACTTC; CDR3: CASSQDGRLGYEQYF
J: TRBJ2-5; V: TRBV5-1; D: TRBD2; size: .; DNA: TGCGCCAGCAGCTTTGGGACTAGCGGGGCTTTAGAGACCCAGTACTTC; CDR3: CASSFGTSGALETQYF
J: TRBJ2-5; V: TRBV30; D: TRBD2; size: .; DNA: TGTGCCCTTCGGCGCCATGCGGGAGGGGGCCAAGAGACCCAGTACTTC; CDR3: CALRRHAGGGQETQYF